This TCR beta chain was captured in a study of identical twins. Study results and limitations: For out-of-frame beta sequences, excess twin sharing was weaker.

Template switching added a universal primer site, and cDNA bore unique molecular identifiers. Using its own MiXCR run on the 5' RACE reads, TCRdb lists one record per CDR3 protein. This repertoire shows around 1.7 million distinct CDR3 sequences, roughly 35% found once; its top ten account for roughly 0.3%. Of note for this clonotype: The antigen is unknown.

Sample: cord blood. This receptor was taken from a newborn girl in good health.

The CDR3 DNA follows: TGTGCCAGCAGCGTAATGGGCGCTAGCGGCACAGATACGCAGTATTTT. This gives the protein CASSVMGASGTDTQYF. The chain links TRBV9 to TRBJ2-3, with TRBD2 as a possible D gene (6 bases). CDR3 length equals 16 residues. Trimming took off 1 base at V and 1 base at J, with 13 bases between the two ends. Germline values: CDR1 SGDLS, CDR2 YYNGEE.